This T cell receptor (beta chain) was recorded in a study of T cell responses to AZD1222 COVID-19 vaccine. Sequencing used immunoSEQ multiplex PCR; TCRdb keeps in-frame clones, though not all of them. The table records 120,000 to 150,000 clones, roughly 90% of them present only once. Points on this clone: Its antigen remains unknown.

Whole-study findings and limits: Only a handful of AZD1222 recipients tested seropositive at baseline. There were vaccine-associated CD4 TCRs across spike, dominant at 160-218 and 743-854. Clonal diversity was possibly underestimated; the donors were predominantly white British and more often female.

Germline-derived CDR1 and CDR2 are LNHDA and SQIVND (reference sequence). V was cut by 3 bases and J by 7 bases, with 10 bases left in between. The CDR3 is 13 amino acids. The source is an adult in good health. This chain links TRBV19 with TRBJ2-1; D gene ambiguous. The sample consisted of peripheral blood, taken on day 0 of AZD1222 vaccination. CDR3 coding DNA: TGTGCCAGTAGTATGGTATCCGGGAATGAGCAGTTCTTC. It specifies CASSMVSGNEQFF.